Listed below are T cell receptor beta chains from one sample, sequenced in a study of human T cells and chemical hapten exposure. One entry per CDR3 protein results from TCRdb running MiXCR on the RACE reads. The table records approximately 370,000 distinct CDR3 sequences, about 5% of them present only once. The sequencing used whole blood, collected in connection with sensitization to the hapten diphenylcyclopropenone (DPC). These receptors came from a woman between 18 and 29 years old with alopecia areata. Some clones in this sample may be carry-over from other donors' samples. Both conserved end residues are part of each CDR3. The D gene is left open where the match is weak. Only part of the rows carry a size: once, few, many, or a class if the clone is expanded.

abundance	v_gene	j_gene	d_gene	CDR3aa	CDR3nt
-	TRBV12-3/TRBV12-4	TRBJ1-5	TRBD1	CASSSGGSNQPQHF	TGTGCCAGCAGCTCAGGGGGCAGCAATCAGCCCCAGCATTTT
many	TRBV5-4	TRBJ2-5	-	CASSLGEPYETQYF	TGTGCCAGCAGCTTAGGGGAACCCTACGAGACCCAGTACTTC
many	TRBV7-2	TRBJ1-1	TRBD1	CASSSGTGSGTEAFF	TGTGCCAGCAGCAGTGGGACAGGGAGTGGCACTGAAGCTTTCTTT
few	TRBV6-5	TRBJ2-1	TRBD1	CASSYETGVDEQFF	TGTGCCAGCAGTTACGAGACAGGGGTCGATGAGCAGTTCTTC
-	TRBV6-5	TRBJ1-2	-	CASSSSGAYGYTF	TGTGCCAGCAGTTCATCAGGGGCCTATGGCTACACCTTC
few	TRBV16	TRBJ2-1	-	CASPEGGVISYNEQFF	TGTGCCAGCCCCGAGGGGGGGGTCATCTCCTACAATGAGCAGTTCTTC
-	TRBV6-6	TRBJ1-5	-	CASSPPWEGLNQPQHF	TGTGCCAGCAGCCCGCCCTGGGAGGGGTTGAATCAGCCCCAGCATTTT
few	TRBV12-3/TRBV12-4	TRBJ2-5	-	CASSLLSGARQETQYF	TGTGCCAGCAGTTTACTATCCGGGGCCCGACAAGAGACCCAGTACTTC
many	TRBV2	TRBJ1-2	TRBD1	CARRGQGDYGYTF	TGTGCCAGGAGGGGACAGGGGGACTATGGCTACACCTTC
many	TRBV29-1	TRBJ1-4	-	CSVEQDRTSTNEKLFF	TGCAGCGTTGAACAAGACAGGACATCAACTAATGAAAAACTGTTTTTT
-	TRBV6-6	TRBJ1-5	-	CASSYPGPSQPQHF	TGTGCCAGCAGTTACCCCGGGCCGAGTCAGCCCCAGCATTTT
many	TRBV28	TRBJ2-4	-	CASTQGGPKNIQYF	TGTGCCAGCACCCAGGGGGGTCCCAAAAACATTCAGTACTTC
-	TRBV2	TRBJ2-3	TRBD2	CASRPEPGGPADTQYF	TGTGCCAGCAGACCCGAACCGGGGGGGCCGGCAGATACGCAGTATTTT
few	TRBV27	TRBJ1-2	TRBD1	CASSPWTGYNYGYTF	TGTGCCAGCAGTCCCTGGACAGGTTATAACTATGGCTACACCTTC
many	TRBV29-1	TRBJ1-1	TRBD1	CIPSGGQGMNTEAFF	TGCATCCCTAGCGGGGGACAGGGGATGAACACTGAAGCTTTCTTT
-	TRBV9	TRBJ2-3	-	CASSPIKVSTDTQYF	TGTGCCAGCAGCCCTATAAAGGTTAGCACAGATACGCAGTATTTT
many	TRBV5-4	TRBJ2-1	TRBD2	CASSLAQRGGNEQFF	TGTGCCAGCAGCTTGGCACAGCGGGGGGGCAATGAGCAGTTCTTC
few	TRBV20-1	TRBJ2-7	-	CSAQIGTDFYEQYF	TGCAGTGCTCAAATCGGGACGGATTTTTACGAGCAGTACTTC
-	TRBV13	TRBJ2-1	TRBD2	CASRRLAGNEQFF	TGTGCCAGCCGGAGGCTAGCGGGCAATGAGCAGTTCTTC
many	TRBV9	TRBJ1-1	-	CASSSGQDTEAFF	TGTGCCAGCAGCTCCGGACAAGACACTGAAGCTTTCTTT
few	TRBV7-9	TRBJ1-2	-	CASSPPWRARYGYTF	TGTGCCAGCAGCCCACCTTGGAGGGCGAGATATGGCTACACCTTC
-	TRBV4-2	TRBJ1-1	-	CASRATSNTEAFF	TGTGCCAGCAGGGCAACATCGAACACTGAAGCTTTCTTT
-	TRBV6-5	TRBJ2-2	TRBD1	CASSQQGAVSGELFF	TGTGCCAGCAGTCAACAGGGGGCTGTGTCCGGGGAGCTGTTTTTT
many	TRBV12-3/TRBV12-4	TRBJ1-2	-	CASNSGDRGYTF	TGTGCCAGCAATAGTGGCGATCGAGGCTACACCTTC
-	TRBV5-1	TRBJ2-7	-	CASTAERPYEQYF	TGCGCCAGCACCGCCGAGAGGCCCTACGAGCAGTACTTC
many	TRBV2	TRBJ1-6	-	CASRQVNSPLHF	TGTGCCAGCAGGCAGGTCAATTCACCCCTCCACTTT
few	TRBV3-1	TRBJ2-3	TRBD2	CASSIVAGGPDTQYF	TGTGCCAGCAGTATCGTAGCGGGGGGGCCAGATACGCAGTATTTT
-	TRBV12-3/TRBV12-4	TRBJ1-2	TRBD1	CASSPGQDGSTYNYGYTF	TGTGCCAGCAGTCCGGGACAGGACGGGAGCACTTATAACTATGGCTACACCTTC
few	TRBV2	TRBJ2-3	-	CASRTDDTDTQYF	TGTGCCAGCCGCACAGATGACACAGATACGCAGTATTTT
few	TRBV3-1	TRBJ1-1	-	CASSQRTTEAFF	TGTGCCAGCAGCCAGCGGACCACTGAAGCTTTCTTT
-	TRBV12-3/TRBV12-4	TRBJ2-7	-	CASSFGTGIGSYEQYF	TGTGCCAGCAGTTTTGGAACAGGAATTGGGTCCTACGAGCAGTACTTC
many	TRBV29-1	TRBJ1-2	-	CSVEDWGNRANYGYTF	TGCAGCGTTGAAGATTGGGGGAACAGAGCTAACTATGGCTACACCTTC
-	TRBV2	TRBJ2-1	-	CASSRTSGVDEQFF	TGTGCCAGCAGTCGAACATCGGGGGTAGATGAGCAGTTCTTC
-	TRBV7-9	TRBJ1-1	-	CASSLWGVTEAFF	TGTGCCAGCAGCTTATGGGGGGTAACTGAAGCTTTCTTT